What follows describes a single TCR beta chain. Compared with germline, one end of the junction differs, possibly owing to a read error. TCRdb reprocessed the multiplex PCR reads via MiXCR and lists one record per CDR3 protein. The table includes around 290,000 distinct CDR3 sequences, 30% to 35% detected once. The lymph nodes were axillary draining lymph nodes from breast cancer patients. The sample comes from a study of breast tumors, draining lymph nodes, adjacent tissues. From germline, CDR1 is SQVTM and CDR2 ANQGSEA. CDR3 length equals 13 residues. The sample was axillary lymph node tissue. This receptor was identified in a female donor with breast cancer. Some clones in this sample may be carry-over from other donors' samples. This chain connects TRBV29-1 to TRBJ1-1; unclear D gene. CDR3 DNA sequence: TGCAGCGTTGCAGAGGGCCTGAACACTGAAGCTCTCTTT. Protein product: CSVAEGLNTEALF. The complete variable domain, with remaining parts taken from reference TRBV29-1 and TRBJ1-1, reads SAVISQKPSRDICQRGTSLTIQCQVDSQVTMMFWYRQQPGQSLTLIATANQGSEATYESGFVIDKFPISRPNLTFSTLTVSNMSPEDSSIYLCSVAEGLNTEALFGQGTRLTVV.